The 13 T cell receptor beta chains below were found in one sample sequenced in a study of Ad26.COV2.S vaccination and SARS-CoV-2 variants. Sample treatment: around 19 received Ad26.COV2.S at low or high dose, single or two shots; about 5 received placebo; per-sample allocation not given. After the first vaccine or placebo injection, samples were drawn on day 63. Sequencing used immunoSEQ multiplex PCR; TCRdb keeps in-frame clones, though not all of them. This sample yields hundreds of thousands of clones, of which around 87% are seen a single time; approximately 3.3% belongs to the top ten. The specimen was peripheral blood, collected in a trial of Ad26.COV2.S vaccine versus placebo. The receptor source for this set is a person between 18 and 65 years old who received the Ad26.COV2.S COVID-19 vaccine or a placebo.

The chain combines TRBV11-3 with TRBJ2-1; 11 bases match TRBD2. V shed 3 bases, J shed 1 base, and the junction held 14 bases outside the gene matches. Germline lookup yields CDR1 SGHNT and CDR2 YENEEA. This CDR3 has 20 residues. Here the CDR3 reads CASSLAPGLAVSSSYNEQFF. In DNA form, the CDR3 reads TGTGCCAGCAGCTTGGCTCCGGGACTAGCGGTTAGTTCTTCCTACAATGAGCAGTTCTTC.

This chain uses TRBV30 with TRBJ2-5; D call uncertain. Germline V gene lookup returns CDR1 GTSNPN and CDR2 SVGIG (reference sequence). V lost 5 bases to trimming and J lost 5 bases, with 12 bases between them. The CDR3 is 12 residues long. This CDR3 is CAWSQVGETQYF. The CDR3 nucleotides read TGTGCCTGGTCCCAGGTTGGGGAGACCCAGTACTTC.

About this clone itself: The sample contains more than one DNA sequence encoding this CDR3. The CDR3 DNA sequence: TGTGCCAGCAGTTACACAAACTATGGCTACACCTTC. This translates into CASSYTNYGYTF. This rearrangement joins TRBV6-5 to TRBJ1-2; no definite D call. The CDR3 is 12 amino acids. Germline loops: CDR1 MNHEY, CDR2 SVGAGI. Trimming removed 2 bases from V and 2 bases from J, with 3 bases in between.

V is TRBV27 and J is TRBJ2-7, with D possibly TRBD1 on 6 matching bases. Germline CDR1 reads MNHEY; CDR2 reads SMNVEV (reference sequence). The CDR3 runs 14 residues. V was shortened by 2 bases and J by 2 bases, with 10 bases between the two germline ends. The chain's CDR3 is CASSLLQGPYEQYF. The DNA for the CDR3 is TGTGCCAGCAGTTTACTACAGGGACCCTACGAGCAGTACTTC.

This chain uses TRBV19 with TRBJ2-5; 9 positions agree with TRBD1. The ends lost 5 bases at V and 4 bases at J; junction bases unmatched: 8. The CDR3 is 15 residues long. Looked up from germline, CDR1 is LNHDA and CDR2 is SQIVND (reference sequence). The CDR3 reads CASSGQGTGRETQYF. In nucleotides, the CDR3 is TGTGCCAGTAGTGGACAAGGGACAGGGAGAGAGACCCAGTACTTC.

In DNA form, the CDR3 reads TGCGCCAGCAGCCCTCAGGGAAACTACGAGCAGTACTTC. Translated, it gives CASSPQGNYEQYF. The V gene is TRBV4-3, the J gene TRBJ2-7; D perhaps matches TRBD1 (5 bases). Germline V gene lookup returns CDR1 LGHNA and CDR2 YSLEER. The CDR3 totals 13 residues. Deletions cut 4 bases from V and 3 bases from J, with 10 bases between.

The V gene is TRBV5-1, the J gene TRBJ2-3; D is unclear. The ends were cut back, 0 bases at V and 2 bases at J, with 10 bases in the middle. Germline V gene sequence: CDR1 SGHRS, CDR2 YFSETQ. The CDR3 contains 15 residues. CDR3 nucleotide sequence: TGCGCCAGCAGCTTGGCCGTAATACCCACAGATACGCAGTATTTT. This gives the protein CASSLAVIPTDTQYF.

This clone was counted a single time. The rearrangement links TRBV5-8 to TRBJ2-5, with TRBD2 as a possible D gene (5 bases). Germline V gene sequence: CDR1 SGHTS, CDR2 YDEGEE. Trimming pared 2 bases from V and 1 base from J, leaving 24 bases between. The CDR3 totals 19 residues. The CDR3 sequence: CASSLGRLKGRRLQETQYF. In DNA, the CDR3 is TGTGCCAGCAGCTTAGGACGGCTAAAAGGGAGAAGACTCCAAGAGACCCAGTACTTC. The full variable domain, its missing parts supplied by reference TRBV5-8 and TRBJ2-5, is EAGVTQSPTHLIKTRGQQATLRCSPISGHTSVYWYQQALGLGLQFLLWYDEGEERNRGNFPPRFSGRQFPNYSSELNVNALELEDSALYLCASSLGRLKGRRLQETQYFGPGTRLLVL.

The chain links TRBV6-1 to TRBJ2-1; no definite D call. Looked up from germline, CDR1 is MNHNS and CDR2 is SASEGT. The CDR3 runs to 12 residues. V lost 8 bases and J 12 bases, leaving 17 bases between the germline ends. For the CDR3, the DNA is TGTGCCAGCGAGAATCACCCAGGACGGCAGTTCTTC. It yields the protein CASENHPGRQFF.

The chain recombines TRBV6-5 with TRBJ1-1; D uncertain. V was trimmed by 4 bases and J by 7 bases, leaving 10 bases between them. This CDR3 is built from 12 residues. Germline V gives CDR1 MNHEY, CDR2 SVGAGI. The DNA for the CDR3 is TGTGCCAGCAGTTCGAGCCTGGGTGAAGCTTTCTTT. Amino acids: CASSSSLGEAFF.

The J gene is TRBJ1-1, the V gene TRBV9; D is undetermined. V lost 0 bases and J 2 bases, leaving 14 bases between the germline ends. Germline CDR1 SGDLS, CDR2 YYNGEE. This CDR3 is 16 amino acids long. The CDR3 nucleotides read TGTGCCAGCAGCGTAGGGGGTCGAGCCGTAAACACTGAAGCTTTCTTT. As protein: CASSVGGRAVNTEAFF.

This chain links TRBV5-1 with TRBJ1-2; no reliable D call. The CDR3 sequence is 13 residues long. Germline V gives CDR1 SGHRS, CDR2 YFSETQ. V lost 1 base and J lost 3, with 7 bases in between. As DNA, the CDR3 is TGCGCCAGCAGCTTGAACGGGGACTATGGCTACACCTTC. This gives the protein CASSLNGDYGYTF.

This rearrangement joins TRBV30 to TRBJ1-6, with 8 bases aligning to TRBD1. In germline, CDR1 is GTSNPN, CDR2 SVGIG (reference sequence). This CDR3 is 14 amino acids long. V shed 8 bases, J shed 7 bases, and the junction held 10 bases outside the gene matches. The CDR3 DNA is TGTGCCACCGACAGGGGCTGGGAGAATTCACCCCTCCACTTT. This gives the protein CATDRGWENSPLHF.